These 12 T cell receptor beta chains share one sample of origin, sequenced in a study of CD8 T cells in ankylosing spondylitis (dated by TCRdb to about 2017). The library was built by means of 5' RACE. Reads for this sample came from an Illumina HiSeq 2500. TCRdb ran its own pipeline on the public reads, namely fastp trimming at Q25 and MiXCR clone calling, and kept in-frame beta chains. Here each entry gathers all rows of one CDR3 protein and keeps the most common genes and DNA. Across this sample there are about 310,000 distinct CDR3 sequences, with around 21% seen only once. The leading ten clones occupy 3.5% of the sample. The source material was blood, either unsorted or a sorted T cell fraction (not recorded which). The source of these receptors is a female donor with ankylosing spondylitis or in good health (not recorded which).

For the CDR3, the DNA is TGTGCCACCAGTGATAAGCGGCCCGGCGAAGATACGCAGTATTTT. Encoded protein: CATSDKRPGEDTQYF. This chain joins TRBV24-1 and TRBJ2-3; TRBD2 might be the D (5 bases). Per the germline V gene, CDR1 is KGHDR and CDR2 is SFDVKD. V lost 3 bases, J lost 5 bases, and 14 bases lay in between. The CDR3 consists of 15 residues.

CDR3 loop: CASSPRSNWENIQYF. Here the CDR3 DNA reads TGTGCCAGCAGTCCTCGGTCGAACTGGGAAAACATTCAGTACTTC. The chain joins TRBV28 to TRBJ2-4; no reliable D call. The CDR3 spans 15 residues. Germline CDR1 is MDHEN and CDR2 is SYDVKM. The V gene lost 5 bases and the J gene lost 5 bases, with 16 bases spanning the gap.

In this sample, this clonotype turned up a few times. V is TRBV24-1 and J is TRBJ2-7; perhaps TRBD2 as D (5 bases). The V gene's germline CDR1 is KGHDR and CDR2 SFDVKD. Trimming removed 3 bases from V and 0 bases from J, with 11 bases in between. The CDR3 is 15 residues long. CDR3 residues: CATSDGEGNSYEQYF. The CDR3 DNA reads TGTGCCACCAGTGATGGAGAGGGTAACTCCTACGAGCAGTACTTC.

The chain combines TRBV6-5 with TRBJ2-6; D is ambiguous. Between the trimmed V and J ends, which lost 4 bases and 0 bases, there was a span of 10 bases. The CDR3 contains 16 residues. Germline V gives CDR1 MNHEY, CDR2 SVGAGI. CDR3 residues: CASSSRTASGANVLTF. The CDR3 DNA reads as TGTGCCAGCAGTTCCCGTACGGCCTCTGGGGCCAACGTCCTGACTTTC.

This clonotype was picked up a small number of times. The chain couples TRBV7-2 to TRBJ2-4; maybe TRBD2 (6 bases). V lost 1 base to trimming and J lost 8 bases, with 12 bases between them. Looked up from germline, CDR1 is SGHTA and CDR2 is FQGNSA. The CDR3 spans 14 residues. CDR3 region: CASSLVGGRDIQYF. The CDR3 nucleotides read TGTGCCAGCAGCTTAGTGGGGGGAAGGGACATTCAGTACTTC.

This clonotype has ten or more counts. The chain couples TRBV7-6 to TRBJ2-2; D ambiguous. The V gene lost 1 base and the J gene lost 2 bases, with 11 bases spanning the gap. Per germline, CDR1 SGHVS and CDR2 FNYEAQ. This CDR3 region has 16 residues. The CDR3 DNA reads as TGTGCCAGCAGCTTAGTGGTTAGCCCAAACACCGGGGAGCTGTTTTTT. Its protein is CASSLVVSPNTGELFF.

In its sample, this clonotype was seen a few times. This chain joins TRBV6-1 and TRBJ2-3; 8 nucleotides match TRBD1. The CDR3 is 12 residues long. Germline CDR1 MNHNS, CDR2 SASEGT. With 1 base clipped from V and 11 bases from J, the junction kept 2 bases outside the gene matches. DNA of the CDR3: TGTGCCAGCAGTGAAGTGGGGACAGGGCAGTATTTT. This codes for CASSEVGTGQYF.

The genes are TRBV20-1 and TRBJ2-3, with TRBD2 matching over 8 bases. With V trimmed by 3 bases and J by 2 bases, 7 bases remained unmatched. The CDR3 has 15 residues. Germline loops: CDR1 DFQATT, CDR2 SNEGSKA (reference sequence). For the CDR3, the DNA is TGCAGTGCTAGGCTTCTAGCGGGTTTCACAGATACGCAGTATTTT. Residues: CSARLLAGFTDTQYF.

V gene TRBV14 combines with J gene TRBJ2-1; D is unclear. Trimming removed 4 bases at V and 5 bases at J, with 12 bases between. CDR1 and CDR2 from the germline V gene are SGHDN and FVKESK. This CDR3 has 14 residues. CDR3 amino acids: CASSPQRYNNEQFF. CDR3 coding DNA: TGTGCCAGCAGCCCTCAGAGATATAACAATGAGCAGTTCTTC. Looking up the rest from reference TRBV14 and TRBJ2-1 gives the full variable domain: EAGVTQFPSHSVIEKGQTVTLRCDPISGHDNLYWYRRVMGKEIKFLLHFVKESKQDESGMPNNRFLAERTGGTYSTLKVQPAELEDSGVYFCASSPQRYNNEQFFGPGTRLTVL.

This clonotype turned up a few times. The rearrangement uses TRBV12-3 or TRBV12-4 and TRBJ2-5; 7 nucleotides align to TRBD1. There are 15 residues in the CDR3. The V gene end was trimmed by 3 bases and the J gene end by 2 bases; junction bases not matched to a gene: 6. The CDR3: CASSFSGTAQETQYF. The CDR3, as DNA: TGTGCCAGCAGTTTCTCCGGGACAGCACAAGAGACCCAGTACTTC.

This clonotype was counted only a few times. The rearrangement joins TRBV5-1 to TRBJ2-2; 9 bases match TRBD2. CDR3 length: 17 residues. Trimming took 3 bases from V and 2 from J; bases not matched to a gene: 8. Germline CDR1 SGHRS, CDR2 YFSETQ. CDR3 protein: CASSSLMTSGNTGELFF. The CDR3 region has the DNA TGCGCCAGCAGCTCTCTGATGACTAGCGGTAACACCGGGGAGCTGTTTTTT.

This clonotype turned up a few times. The V and J genes are TRBV10-3 and TRBJ1-2; D is perhaps TRBD1 (6 bases). CDR3 size: 14 residues. The V gene's germline CDR1 is ENHRY and CDR2 SYGVKD. The V and J ends lost 6 bases and 2 bases respectively, with 13 bases between them. This chain's CDR3 is CAIRGSGANYGYTF. CDR3 coding DNA: TGTGCCATCAGGGGATCGGGGGCCAACTATGGCTACACCTTC.